Detailed here is one TCR beta chain. The antigen is undetermined. This record belongs to a study of T cell clones after liver transplantation. Study-level points and caveats: Donor-reactive sequences fell more than third party-reactive ones, suggesting partial deletion.

Thawed unstimulated PBMCs were FACS-sorted by CD3, CD4 and CD8 into two populations. Assay: immunoSEQ multiplex PCR; the TCRdb copy retains only in-frame clones and omits some. This table holds under 130,000 clones, about 86% found once. Germline loops: CDR1 ENHRY, CDR2 SYGVKD. The trim removed 2 bases at V and 3 bases at J, leaving 1 base unmatched. CDR3 length: 14 amino acids. This clonotype was sampled from a human patient who received a liver transplant. Some T cells may be graft donor cells. Here the sequenced sample was CD4+ T cells from blood, taken approximately 45 months after liver transplant. The chain is built from TRBV10-3 and TRBJ1-1, with 9 nucleotides matching TRBD1. As DNA, the CDR3 is TGTGCCATCAGTGAGAGACAGGGGGACACTGAAGCTTTCTTT. This sequence encodes CAISERQGDTEAFF.